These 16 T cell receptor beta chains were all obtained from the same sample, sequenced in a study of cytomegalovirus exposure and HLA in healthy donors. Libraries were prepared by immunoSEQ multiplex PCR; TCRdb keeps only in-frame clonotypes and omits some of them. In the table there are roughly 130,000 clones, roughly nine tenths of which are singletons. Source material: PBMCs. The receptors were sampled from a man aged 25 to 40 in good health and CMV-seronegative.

CDR3 bases: TGCGCCAGCAGCTTGGTCCCTAGCGGCCGGGTCGATGAGCAGTTCTTC. Protein sequence: CASSLVPSGRVDEQFF. The J gene is TRBJ2-1, the V gene TRBV5-1; TRBD2 agrees at 7 bases. Germline-derived CDR1 and CDR2 are SGHRS and YFSETQ. The length of the CDR3 is 16 residues. After removal of 0 bases from V and 8 bases from J, the junction contained 11 bases not matched to a gene.

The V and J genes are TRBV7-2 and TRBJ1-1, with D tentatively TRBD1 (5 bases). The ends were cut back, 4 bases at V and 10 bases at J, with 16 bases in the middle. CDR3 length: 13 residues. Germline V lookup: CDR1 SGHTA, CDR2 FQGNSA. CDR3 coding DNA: TGTGCCAGCAGCTCCCTGACAGTTGTGGGAGCTTTCTTT. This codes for CASSSLTVVGAFF.

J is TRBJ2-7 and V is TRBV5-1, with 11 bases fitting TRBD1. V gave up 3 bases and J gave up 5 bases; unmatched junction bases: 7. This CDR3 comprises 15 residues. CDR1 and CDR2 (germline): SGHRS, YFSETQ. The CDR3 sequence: CASSYRTGGENEQYF. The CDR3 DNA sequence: TGCGCCAGCAGCTATAGGACAGGGGGCGAGAACGAGCAGTACTTC.

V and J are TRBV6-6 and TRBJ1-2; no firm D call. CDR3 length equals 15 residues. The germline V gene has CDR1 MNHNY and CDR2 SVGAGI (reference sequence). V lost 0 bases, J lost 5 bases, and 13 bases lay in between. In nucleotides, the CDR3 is TGTGCCAGCAGTTACTCGCCGTCAGATTTGTATGGCTACACCTTC. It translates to CASSYSPSDLYGYTF.

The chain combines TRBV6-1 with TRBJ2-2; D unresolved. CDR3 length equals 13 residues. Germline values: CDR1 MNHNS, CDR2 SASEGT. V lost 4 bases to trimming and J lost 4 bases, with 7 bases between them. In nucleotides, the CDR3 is TGTGCCAGCAGTGTACAAAGCACCGGGGAGCTGTTTTTT. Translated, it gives CASSVQSTGELFF.

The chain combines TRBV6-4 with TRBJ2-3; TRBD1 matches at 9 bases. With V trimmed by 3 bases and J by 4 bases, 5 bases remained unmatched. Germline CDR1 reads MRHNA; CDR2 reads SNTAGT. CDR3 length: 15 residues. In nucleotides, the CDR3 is TGTGCCAGCAGTGAGGGGACAGGGTCGGCAGATACGCAGTATTTT. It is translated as CASSEGTGSADTQYF.

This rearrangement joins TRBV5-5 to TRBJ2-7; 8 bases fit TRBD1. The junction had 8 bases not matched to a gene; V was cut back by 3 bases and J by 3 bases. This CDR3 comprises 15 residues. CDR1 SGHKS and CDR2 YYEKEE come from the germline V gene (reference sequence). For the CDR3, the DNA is TGTGCCAGCAGCTCCGGACAGGGATCCTTCTACGAGCAGTACTTC. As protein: CASSSGQGSFYEQYF. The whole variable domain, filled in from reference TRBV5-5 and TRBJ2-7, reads DAGVTQSPTHLIKTRGQQVTLRCSPISGHKSVSWYQQVLGQGPQFIFQYYEKEERGRGNFPDRFSARQFPNYSSELNVNALLLGDSALYLCASSSGQGSFYEQYFGPGTRLTVT.

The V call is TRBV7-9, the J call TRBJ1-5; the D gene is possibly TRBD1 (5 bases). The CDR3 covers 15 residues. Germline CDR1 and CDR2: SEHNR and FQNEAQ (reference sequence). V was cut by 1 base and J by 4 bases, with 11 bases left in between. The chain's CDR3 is CASSLGSGQNQPQHF. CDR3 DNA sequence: TGTGCCAGCAGCTTAGGATCTGGACAAAATCAGCCCCAGCATTTT.

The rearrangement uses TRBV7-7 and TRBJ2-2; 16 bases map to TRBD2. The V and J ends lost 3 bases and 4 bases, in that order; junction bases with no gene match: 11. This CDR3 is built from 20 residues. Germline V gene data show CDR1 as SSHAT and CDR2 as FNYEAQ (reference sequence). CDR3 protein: CASSLPPGLAGGRGTGELFF. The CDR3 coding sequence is TGTGCCAGCAGCTTGCCACCGGGACTAGCGGGGGGGCGCGGCACCGGGGAGCTGTTTTTT.

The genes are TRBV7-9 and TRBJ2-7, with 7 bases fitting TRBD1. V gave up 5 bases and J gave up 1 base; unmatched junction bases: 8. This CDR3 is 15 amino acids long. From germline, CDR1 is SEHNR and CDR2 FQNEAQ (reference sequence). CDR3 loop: CASSNEDRLSYEQYF. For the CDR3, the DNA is TGTGCCAGCAGCAATGAGGACAGGCTTTCCTACGAGCAGTACTTC.

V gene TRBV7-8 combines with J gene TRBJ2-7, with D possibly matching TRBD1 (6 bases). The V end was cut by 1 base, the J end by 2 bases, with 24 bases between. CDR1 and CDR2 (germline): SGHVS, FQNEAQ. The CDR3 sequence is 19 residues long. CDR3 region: CASSLGTLQGKQVPYEQYF. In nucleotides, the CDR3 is TGTGCCAGCAGCTTAGGGACCTTGCAGGGGAAACAAGTCCCCTACGAGCAGTACTTC.

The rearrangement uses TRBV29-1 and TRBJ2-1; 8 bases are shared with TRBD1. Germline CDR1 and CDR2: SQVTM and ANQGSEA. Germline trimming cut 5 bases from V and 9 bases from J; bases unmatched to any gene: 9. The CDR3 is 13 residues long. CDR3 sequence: CSVKGRGLGEQFF. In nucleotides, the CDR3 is TGCAGCGTTAAGGGCAGGGGGCTAGGTGAGCAGTTCTTC.

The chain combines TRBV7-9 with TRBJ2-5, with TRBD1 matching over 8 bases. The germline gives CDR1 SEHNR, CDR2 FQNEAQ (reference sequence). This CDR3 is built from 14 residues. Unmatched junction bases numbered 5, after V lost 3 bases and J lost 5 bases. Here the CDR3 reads CASSLDRVNETQYF. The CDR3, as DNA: TGTGCCAGCAGCTTGGACAGGGTTAACGAGACCCAGTACTTC.

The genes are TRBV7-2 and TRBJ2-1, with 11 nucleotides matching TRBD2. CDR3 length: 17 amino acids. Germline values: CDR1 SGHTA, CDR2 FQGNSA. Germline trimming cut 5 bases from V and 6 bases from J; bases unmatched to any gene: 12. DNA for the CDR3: TGTGCCAGCAGCGTAGATACCGGGACTAGCGGACCCAATGAGCAGTTCTTC. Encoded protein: CASSVDTGTSGPNEQFF.

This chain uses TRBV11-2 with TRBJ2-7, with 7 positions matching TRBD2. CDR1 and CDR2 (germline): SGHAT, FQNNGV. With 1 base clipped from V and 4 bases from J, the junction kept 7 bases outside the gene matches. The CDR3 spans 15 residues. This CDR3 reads CASSLGGGTKYEQYF. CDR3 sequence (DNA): TGTGCCAGCAGCTTAGGGGGAGGGACCAAATACGAGCAGTACTTC.

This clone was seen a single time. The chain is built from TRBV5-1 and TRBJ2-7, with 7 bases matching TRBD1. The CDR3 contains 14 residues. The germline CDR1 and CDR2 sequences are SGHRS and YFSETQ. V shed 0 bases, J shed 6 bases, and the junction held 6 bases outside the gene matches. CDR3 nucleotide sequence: TGCGCCAGCAGCTTGGATTTCGCAGGGGGCGAGCAGTACTTC. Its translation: CASSLDFAGGEQYF.